The 10 T cell receptor beta chains in this list originate from one sample, sequenced in a study of CD8+ T cells in alopecia areata. It was cDNA, reverse transcribed from extracted RNA, that served as the sequencing template. Clones were read by immunoSEQ multiplex PCR, and TCRdb kept only the in-frame ones, dropping some. The sample has roughly 150,000 clones; around half are singletons. The source material was CD8+ T cells sorted from blood, sampled at week 0. Receptors were obtained from a human donor with alopecia areata.

The chain is built from TRBV5-6 and TRBJ2-1; 10 positions agree with TRBD2. The CDR3 spans 13 residues. CDR1 is SGHDT and CDR2 is YYEEEE in the germline V gene. After removal of 6 bases from V and 5 bases from J, the junction contained 2 bases not matched to a gene. The CDR3 reads CASTGTSDNEQFF. CDR3 DNA: TGTGCCAGCACCGGGACTAGCGACAATGAGCAGTTCTTC.

This clone was found a few times. CDR3: CASSIGTQLYEQYF. CDR3 bases: TGTGCCAGTAGTATTGGGACACAGCTTTACGAGCAGTACTTC. The V call is TRBV19, the J call TRBJ2-7; TRBD1 might be the D (6 bases). CDR1 and CDR2 (germline): LNHDA, SQIVND (reference sequence). The CDR3 is 14 amino acids. Trimming left V 3 bases short and J 4 bases short, with 13 bases between.

In this sample, this clone turned up a few times. This specimen includes other DNA sequences encoding the same CDR3. The chain combines TRBV29-1 with TRBJ1-2; 7 nucleotides align to TRBD1. There are 13 residues in the CDR3. The V gene end was trimmed by 4 bases and the J gene end by 1 base; junction bases not matched to a gene: 3. CDR1 and CDR2 (germline): SQVTM, ANQGSEA. The CDR3 loop is CSVVGTDNYGYTF. The CDR3 region has the DNA TGCAGCGTTGTGGGGACAGATAACTATGGCTACACCTTC.

CDR3 sequence: CASSQGIAGGTSYEQYF. For the CDR3, the DNA is TGCGCCAGCAGCCAAGGGATAGCGGGGGGGACCTCCTACGAGCAGTACTTC. V usage is TRBV4-3 and J usage is TRBJ2-7; 11 nucleotides agree with TRBD2. Germline V gives CDR1 LGHNA, CDR2 YSLEER. Losses at the gene ends were 1 base for V and 0 bases for J; bases not matched to a gene: 5. The CDR3 runs to 17 residues.

Regarding this clone: A far larger clone is a single base away, which makes a read error likely. The rearrangement uses TRBV11-2 and TRBJ1-1, with 9 bases that match TRBD1. V gave up 2 bases and J gave up 3 bases; unmatched junction bases: 1. Germline V gives CDR1 SGHAT, CDR2 FQNNGV. CDR3 length: 14 residues. CDR3 DNA sequence: TGTGCCAGCAGCTTATGGGACAGGGACACTGAAGCTTTCTTT. This encodes CASSLWDRDTEAFF. The entire variable domain, with the rest obtained from reference TRBV11-2 and TRBJ1-1, is as follows: EAGVAQSPRYKIIEKRQSVAFWCNPISGHATLYWYQQILGQGPKLLIQFQNNGVVDDSQLPKDRFSAERLKGVDSTLKIQPAKLEDSAVYLCASSLWDRDTEAFFGQGTRLTVV.

The chain carries TRBV29-1 and TRBJ1-2; 7 nucleotides match TRBD1. The CDR3 loop spans 13 amino acids. Trimming took 7 bases from V and 2 from J; bases not matched to a gene: 7. Germline CDR1 SQVTM, CDR2 ANQGSEA. CDR3 in DNA: TGCAGCGATGGGACAGTAAAGAACTATGGCTACACCTTC. Protein product: CSDGTVKNYGYTF.

The chain recombines TRBV7-9 with TRBJ2-3; weak D call: TRBD1 (5 bases). Trimming stripped 0 bases from V and 6 bases from J, with 7 bases between. Per the germline V gene, CDR1 is SEHNR and CDR2 is FQNEAQ (reference sequence). CDR3 length: 13 residues. In nucleotides, the CDR3 is TGTGCCAGCAGCTTAGCAAGGGGCGATACGCAGTATTTT. It encodes CASSLARGDTQYF.

V and J are TRBV4-3 and TRBJ1-4; no definite D call. Germline V lookup: CDR1 LGHNA, CDR2 YSLEER. V was clipped by 4 bases and J by 4 bases, with 16 bases between them. The CDR3 loop spans 16 amino acids. CDR3 bases: TGCGCCAGCAGCCCAACCTTAACGGCAATTAATGAAAAACTGTTTTTT. Translation: CASSPTLTAINEKLFF.

This chain joins TRBV30 and TRBJ2-3; 13 nucleotides align to TRBD2. This CDR3 comprises 16 residues. Trimming took 0 bases from V and 4 from J; bases not matched to a gene: 4. Per the germline V gene, CDR1 is GTSNPN and CDR2 is SVGIG (reference sequence). As DNA, the CDR3 is TGTGCCTGGAGTGTACACACTAGCGGGGGGGCAGATACGCAGTATTTT. Protein product: CAWSVHTSGGADTQYF.

This chain connects TRBV6-5 to TRBJ1-1, with 8 bases fitting TRBD1. CDR1 MNHEY and CDR2 SVGAGI come from the germline V gene. This CDR3 has 13 amino acids. J was trimmed by 3 bases and V by 5 bases; bases with no gene match: 2. The CDR3 nucleotides read TGTGCCAGCAGTGGACAGGGTTACACTGAAGCTTTCTTT. Translation gives CASSGQGYTEAFF.